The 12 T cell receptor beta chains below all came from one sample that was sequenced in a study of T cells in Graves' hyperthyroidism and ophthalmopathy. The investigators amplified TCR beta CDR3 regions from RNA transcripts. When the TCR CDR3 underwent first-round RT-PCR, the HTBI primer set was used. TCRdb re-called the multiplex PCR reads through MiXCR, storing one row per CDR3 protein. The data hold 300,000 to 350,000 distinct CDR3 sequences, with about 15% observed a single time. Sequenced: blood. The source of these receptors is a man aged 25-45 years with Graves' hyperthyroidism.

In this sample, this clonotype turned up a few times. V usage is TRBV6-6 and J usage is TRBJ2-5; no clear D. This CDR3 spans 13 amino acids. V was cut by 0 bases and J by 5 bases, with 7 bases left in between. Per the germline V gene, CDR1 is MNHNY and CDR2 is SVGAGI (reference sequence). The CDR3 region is CASSYSRSETQYF. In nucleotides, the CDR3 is TGTGCCAGCAGTTACTCGAGAAGCGAGACCCAGTACTTC.

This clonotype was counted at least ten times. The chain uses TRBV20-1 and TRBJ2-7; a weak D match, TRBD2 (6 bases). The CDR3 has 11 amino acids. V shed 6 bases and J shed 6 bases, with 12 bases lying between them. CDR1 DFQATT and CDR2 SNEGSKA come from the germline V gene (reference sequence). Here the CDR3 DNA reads TGCAGTGCCAGCCTGCGGGGCGAGCAGTACTTC. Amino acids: CSASLRGEQYF.

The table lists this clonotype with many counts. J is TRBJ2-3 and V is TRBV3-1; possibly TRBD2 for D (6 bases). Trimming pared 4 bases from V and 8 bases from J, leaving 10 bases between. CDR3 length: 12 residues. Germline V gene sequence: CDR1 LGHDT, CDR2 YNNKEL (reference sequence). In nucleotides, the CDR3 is TGTGCCAGCAGCCCCGGGACTTCTACGCAGTATTTT. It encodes CASSPGTSTQYF.

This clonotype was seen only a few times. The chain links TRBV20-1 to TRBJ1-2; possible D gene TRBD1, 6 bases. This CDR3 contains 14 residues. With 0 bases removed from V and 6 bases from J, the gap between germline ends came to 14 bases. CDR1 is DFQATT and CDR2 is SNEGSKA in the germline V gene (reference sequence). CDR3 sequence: CSARDQKTGDGYTF. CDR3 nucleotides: TGCAGTGCTAGAGATCAGAAGACAGGCGATGGCTACACCTTC.

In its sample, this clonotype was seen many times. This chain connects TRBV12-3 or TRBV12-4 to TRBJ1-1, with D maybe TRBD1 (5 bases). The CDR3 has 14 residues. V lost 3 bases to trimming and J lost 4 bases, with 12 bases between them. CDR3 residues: CASSLDQGGTEAFF. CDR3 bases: TGTGCCAGCAGTTTGGATCAGGGAGGCACTGAAGCTTTCTTT.

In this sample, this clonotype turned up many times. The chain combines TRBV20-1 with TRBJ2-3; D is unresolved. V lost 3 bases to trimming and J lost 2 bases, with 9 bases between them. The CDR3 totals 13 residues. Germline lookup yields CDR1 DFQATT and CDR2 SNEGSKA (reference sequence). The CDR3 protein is CSASPIDTDTQYF. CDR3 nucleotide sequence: TGCAGTGCTAGCCCCATCGACACAGATACGCAGTATTTT.

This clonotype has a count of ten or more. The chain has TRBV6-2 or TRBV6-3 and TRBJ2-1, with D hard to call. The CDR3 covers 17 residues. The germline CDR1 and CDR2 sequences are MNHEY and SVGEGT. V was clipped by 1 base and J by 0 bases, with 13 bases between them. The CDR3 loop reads CASSYFASPSSYNEQFF. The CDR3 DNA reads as TGTGCCAGCAGTTACTTTGCGTCTCCGAGCTCCTACAATGAGCAGTTCTTC.

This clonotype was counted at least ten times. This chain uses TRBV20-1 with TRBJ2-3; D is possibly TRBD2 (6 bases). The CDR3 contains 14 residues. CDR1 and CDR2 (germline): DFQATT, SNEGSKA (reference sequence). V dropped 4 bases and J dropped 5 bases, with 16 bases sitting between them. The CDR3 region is CSAIKGAGRDTQYF. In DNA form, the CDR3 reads TGCAGTGCTATAAAGGGAGCGGGCCGAGATACGCAGTATTTT.

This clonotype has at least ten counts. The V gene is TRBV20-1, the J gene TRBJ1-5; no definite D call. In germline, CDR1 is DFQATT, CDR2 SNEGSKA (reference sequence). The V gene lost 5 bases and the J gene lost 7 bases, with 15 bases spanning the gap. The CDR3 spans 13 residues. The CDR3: CSAGGRGSQPQHF. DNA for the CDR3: TGCAGTGCTGGAGGGCGGGGAAGCCAGCCCCAGCATTTT.

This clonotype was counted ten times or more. CDR3: CASSRTESPLHF. The CDR3 DNA is TGTGCCAGCAGTCGGACGGAATCACCCCTCCACTTT. The chain carries TRBV12-3 or TRBV12-4 and TRBJ1-6; D uncertain. The CDR3 has 12 amino acids. Trimming removed 5 bases from V and 10 bases from J, with 9 bases in between.

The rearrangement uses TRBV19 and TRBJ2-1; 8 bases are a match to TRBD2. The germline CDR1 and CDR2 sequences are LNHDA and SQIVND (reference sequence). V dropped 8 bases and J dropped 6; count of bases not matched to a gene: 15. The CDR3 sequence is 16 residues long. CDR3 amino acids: CASASGGGVKVNEQFF. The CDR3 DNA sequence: TGTGCCAGTGCCTCGGGGGGGGGGGTGAAGGTCAATGAGCAGTTCTTC. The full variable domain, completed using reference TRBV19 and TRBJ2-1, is DGGITQSPKYLFRKEGQNVTLSCEQNLNHDAMYWYRQDPGQGLRLIYYSQIVNDFQKGDIAEGYSVSREKKESFPLTVTSAQKNPTAFYLCASASGGGVKVNEQFFGPGTRLTVL.

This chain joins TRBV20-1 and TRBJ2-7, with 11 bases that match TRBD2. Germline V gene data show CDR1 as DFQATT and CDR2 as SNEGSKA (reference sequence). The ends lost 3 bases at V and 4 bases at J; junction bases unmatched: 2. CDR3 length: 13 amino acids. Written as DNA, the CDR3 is TGCAGTGCTAGCGGGACTAGCGGTTACGAGCAGTACTTC. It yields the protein CSASGTSGYEQYF.